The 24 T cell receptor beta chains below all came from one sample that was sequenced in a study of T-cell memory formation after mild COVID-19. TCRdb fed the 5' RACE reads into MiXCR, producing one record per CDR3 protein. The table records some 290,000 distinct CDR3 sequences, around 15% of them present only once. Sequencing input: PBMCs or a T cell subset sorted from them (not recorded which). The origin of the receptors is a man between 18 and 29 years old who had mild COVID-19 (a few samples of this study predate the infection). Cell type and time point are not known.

This chain's CDR3 is CASSTPNTNTGELFF. The CDR3 nucleotides read TGTGCCAGCAGCACCCCCAATACGAACACCGGGGAGCTGTTTTTT. The rearrangement joins TRBV5-5 to TRBJ2-2; D gene uncertain. Germline V gene sequence: CDR1 SGHKS, CDR2 YYEKEE (reference sequence). Trimming removed 4 bases at V and 0 bases at J, with 10 bases between. The CDR3 spans 15 residues.

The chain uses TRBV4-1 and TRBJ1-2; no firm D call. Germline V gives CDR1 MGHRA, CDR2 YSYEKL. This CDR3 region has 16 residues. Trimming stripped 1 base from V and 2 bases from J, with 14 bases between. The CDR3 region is CASSQVMKGRNYGYTF. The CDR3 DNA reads TGCGCCAGCAGCCAAGTCATGAAGGGAAGAAACTATGGCTACACCTTC.

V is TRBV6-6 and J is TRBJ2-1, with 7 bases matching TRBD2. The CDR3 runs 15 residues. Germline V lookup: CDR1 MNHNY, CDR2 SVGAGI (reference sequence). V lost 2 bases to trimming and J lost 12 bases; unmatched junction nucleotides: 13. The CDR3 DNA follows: TGTGCCAGCAGTTACAAGGGCGGGGGTAGGGACGGGCAGTTCTTC. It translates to CASSYKGGGRDGQFF.

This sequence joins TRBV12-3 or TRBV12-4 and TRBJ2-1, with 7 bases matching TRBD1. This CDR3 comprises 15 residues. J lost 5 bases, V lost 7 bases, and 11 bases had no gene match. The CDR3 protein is CASTGTEPPNNEQFF. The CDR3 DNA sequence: TGTGCCAGCACCGGGACAGAGCCACCCAACAATGAGCAGTTCTTC.

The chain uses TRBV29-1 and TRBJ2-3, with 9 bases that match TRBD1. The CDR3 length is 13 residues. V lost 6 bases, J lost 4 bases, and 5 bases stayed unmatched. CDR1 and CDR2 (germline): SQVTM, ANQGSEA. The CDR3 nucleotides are TGCAGCGTGCCGGGACAGGGCTCAGATACGCAGTATTTT. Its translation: CSVPGQGSDTQYF.

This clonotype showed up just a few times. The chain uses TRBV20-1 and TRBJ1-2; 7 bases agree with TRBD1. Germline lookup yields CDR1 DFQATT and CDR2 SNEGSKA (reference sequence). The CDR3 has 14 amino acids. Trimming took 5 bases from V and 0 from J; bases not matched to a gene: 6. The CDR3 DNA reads TGCAGTGCTCTGGGGACAGCCGCTAACTATGGCTACACCTTC. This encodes CSALGTAANYGYTF.

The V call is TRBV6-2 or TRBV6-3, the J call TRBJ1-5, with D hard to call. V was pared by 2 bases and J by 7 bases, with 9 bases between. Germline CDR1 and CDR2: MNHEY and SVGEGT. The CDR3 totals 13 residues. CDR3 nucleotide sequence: TGTGCCAGCAGTTACAGCTTCCTCCAGCCCCAGCATTTT. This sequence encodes CASSYSFLQPQHF.

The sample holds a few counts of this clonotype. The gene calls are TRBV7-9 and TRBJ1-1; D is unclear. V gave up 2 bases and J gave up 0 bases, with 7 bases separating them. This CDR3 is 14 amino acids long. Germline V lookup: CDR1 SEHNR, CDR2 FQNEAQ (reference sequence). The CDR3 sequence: CASSLIHLNTEAFF. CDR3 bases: TGTGCCAGCAGCTTAATCCACCTGAACACTGAAGCTTTCTTT.

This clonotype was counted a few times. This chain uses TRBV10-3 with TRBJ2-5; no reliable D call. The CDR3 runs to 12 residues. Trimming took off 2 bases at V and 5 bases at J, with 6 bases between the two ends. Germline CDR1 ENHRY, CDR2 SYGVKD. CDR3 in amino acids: CAISEGWETQYF. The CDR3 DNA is TGTGCCATCAGTGAGGGATGGGAGACCCAGTACTTC.

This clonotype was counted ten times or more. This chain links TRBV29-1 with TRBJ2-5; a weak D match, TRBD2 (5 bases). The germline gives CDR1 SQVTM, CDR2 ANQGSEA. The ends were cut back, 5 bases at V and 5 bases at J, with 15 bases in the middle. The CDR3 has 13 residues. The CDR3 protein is CSVREGVVETQYF. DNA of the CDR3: TGCAGCGTTAGAGAGGGCGTAGTGGAGACCCAGTACTTC. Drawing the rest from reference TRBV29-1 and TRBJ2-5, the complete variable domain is SAVISQKPSRDICQRGTSLTIQCQVDSQVTMMFWYRQQPGQSLTLIATANQGSEATYESGFVIDKFPISRPNLTFSTLTVSNMSPEDSSIYLCSVREGVVETQYFGPGTRLLVL.

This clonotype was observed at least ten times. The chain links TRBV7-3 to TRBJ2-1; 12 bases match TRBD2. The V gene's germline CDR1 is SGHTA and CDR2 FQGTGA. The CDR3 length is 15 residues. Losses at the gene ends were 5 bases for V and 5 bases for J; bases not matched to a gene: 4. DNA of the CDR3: TGTGCCAGCAGCCTTGGACTAGCGGGGAACAATGAGCAGTTCTTC. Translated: CASSLGLAGNNEQFF.

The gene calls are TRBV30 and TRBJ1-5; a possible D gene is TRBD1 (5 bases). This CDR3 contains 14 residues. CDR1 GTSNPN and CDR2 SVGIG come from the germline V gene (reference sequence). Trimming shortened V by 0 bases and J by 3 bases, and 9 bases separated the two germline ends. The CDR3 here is CAWSVGALNQPQHF. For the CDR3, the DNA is TGTGCCTGGAGTGTCGGGGCCCTCAATCAGCCCCAGCATTTT.

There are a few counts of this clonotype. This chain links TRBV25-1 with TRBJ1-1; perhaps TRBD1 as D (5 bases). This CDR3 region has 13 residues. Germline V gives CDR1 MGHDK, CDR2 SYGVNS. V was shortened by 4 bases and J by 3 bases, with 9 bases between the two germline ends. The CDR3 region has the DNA TGTGCCAGCAGTGGCACAGGATACACTGAAGCTTTCTTT. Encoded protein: CASSGTGYTEAFF.

DNA of the CDR3: TGTGCCAGCAGCCACGAAGCTTGGGACAGCGGGAATGGCTACACCTTC. This encodes CASSHEAWDSGNGYTF. The chain carries TRBV4-2 and TRBJ1-2, with TRBD1 identical over 7 bases. The CDR3 length is 16 residues. V was pared by 3 bases and J by 6 bases, with 13 bases of the junction left unmatched. CDR1 is LGHNA and CDR2 is YNFKEQ in the germline V gene.

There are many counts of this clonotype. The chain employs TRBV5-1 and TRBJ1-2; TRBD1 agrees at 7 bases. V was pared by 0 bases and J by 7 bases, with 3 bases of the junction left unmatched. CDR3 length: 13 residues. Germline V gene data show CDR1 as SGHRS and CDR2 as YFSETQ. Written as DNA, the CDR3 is TGCGCCAGCAGCTTGGAGGGGGCTCGTGGCTACACCTTC. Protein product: CASSLEGARGYTF.

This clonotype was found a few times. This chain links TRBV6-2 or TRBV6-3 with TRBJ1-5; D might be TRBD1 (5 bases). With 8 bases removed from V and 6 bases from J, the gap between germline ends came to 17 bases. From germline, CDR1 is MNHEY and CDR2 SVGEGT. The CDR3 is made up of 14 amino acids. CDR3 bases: TGTGCCAGCTCTGGGGGGTATCAGAGTCAGCCCCAGCATTTT. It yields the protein CASSGGYQSQPQHF.

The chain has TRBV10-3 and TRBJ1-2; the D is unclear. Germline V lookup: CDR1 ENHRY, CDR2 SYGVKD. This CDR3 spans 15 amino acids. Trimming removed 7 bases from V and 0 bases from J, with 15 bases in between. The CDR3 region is CAINLGQAANYGYTF. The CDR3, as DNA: TGTGCCATCAATCTCGGGCAGGCAGCTAACTATGGCTACACCTTC.

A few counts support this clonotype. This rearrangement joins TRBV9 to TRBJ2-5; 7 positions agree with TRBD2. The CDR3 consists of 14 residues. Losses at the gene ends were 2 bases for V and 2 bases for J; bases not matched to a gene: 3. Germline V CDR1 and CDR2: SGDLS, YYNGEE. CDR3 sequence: CASSVGGTQETQYF. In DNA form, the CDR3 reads TGTGCCAGCAGCGTCGGGGGGACTCAAGAGACCCAGTACTTC.

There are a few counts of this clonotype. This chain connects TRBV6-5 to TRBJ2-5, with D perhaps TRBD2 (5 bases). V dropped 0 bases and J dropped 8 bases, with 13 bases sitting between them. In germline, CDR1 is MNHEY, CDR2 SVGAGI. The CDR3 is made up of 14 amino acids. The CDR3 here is CASSYSGRRSTQYF. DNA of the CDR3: TGTGCCAGCAGTTACTCTGGCAGGAGGTCCACCCAGTACTTC.

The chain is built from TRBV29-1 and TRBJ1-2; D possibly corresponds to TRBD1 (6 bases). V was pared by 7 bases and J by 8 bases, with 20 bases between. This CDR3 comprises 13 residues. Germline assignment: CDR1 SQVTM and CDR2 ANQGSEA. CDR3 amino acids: CSDRRPGGGGYTF. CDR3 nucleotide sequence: TGCAGCGACAGAAGGCCGGGGGGCGGCGGCTACACCTTC.

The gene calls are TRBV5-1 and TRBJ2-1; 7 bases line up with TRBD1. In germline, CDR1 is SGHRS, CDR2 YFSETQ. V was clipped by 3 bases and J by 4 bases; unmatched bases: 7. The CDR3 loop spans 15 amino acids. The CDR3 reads CASSSTGQNYNEQFF. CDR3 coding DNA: TGCGCCAGCAGCTCCACGGGACAGAATTACAATGAGCAGTTCTTC.

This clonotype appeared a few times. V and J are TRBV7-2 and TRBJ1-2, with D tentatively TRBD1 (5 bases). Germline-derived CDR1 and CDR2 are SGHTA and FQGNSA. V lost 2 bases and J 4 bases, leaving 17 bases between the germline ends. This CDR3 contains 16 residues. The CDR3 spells CASSLLWDRYLYGYTF. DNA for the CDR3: TGTGCCAGCAGCTTACTATGGGACCGCTATCTCTATGGCTACACCTTC.

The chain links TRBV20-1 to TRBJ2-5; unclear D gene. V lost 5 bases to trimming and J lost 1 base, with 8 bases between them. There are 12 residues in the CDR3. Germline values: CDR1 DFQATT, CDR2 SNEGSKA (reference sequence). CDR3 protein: CSALGLQETQYF. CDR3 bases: TGCAGTGCTTTAGGGCTCCAAGAGACCCAGTACTTC.

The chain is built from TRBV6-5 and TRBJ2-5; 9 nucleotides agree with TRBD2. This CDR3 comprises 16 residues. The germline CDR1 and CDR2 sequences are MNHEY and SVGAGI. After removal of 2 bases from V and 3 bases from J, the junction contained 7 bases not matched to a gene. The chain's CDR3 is CASSYPAERGEETQYF. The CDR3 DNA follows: TGTGCCAGCAGTTACCCGGCAGAGCGGGGGGAAGAGACCCAGTACTTC.